One T cell receptor beta chain is described in this entry. The antigen is unknown. This sample is drawn from a study of PD-L1 blockade in urothelial cancer. Study overall: Atezolizumab 1,200 mg was given intravenously every 3 weeks, starting 2014. The median T cell count in blood samples was 141,255. Blood was subjected to analysis at 3 weeks (second dose) and 6 weeks following treatment start.

Broader study findings: Sub-median blood TCR clonality before treatment predicted longer survival.

Generated by immunoSEQ multiplex PCR, the TCRdb table keeps only in-frame clones and is missing some. The sample carries about 82,000 clones, 85% to 95% recorded once. The V gene's germline CDR1 is SGHTA and CDR2 FQGTGA. This CDR3 region has 15 residues. J was trimmed by 1 base and V by 5 bases; bases with no gene match: 2. The chain is built from TRBV7-3 and TRBJ2-2; TRBD1 matches 9 bases. The TCR was taken from a man aged 55 to 70 with urothelial cancer. The input for sequencing was PBMCs, taken around atezolizumab (anti-PD-L1) treatment. This CDR3 reads CASSPGQGNTGELFF. The CDR3 DNA follows: TGTGCCAGCAGCCCGGGACAGGGGAACACCGGGGAGCTGTTTTTT.